Within the sample, the clone carrying this T cell receptor (beta chain) is medium-sized. Its antigen is unknown. The germline V and J ends were trimmed by 4 bases and 0 bases, with 11 bases remaining between them. The CDR3 sequence is 15 residues long. The germline gives CDR1 SGHTS, CDR2 YDEGEE. The entry originates in a study of cytomegalovirus exposure and HLA in healthy donors. PCR amplification relied on 60 Vbeta primers (plus 13 Jbeta primers). The repertoire was sequenced with immunoSEQ multiplex PCR; TCRdb's copy has only in-frame clones and lacks some. The sample shows approximately 160,000 clones, roughly 79% of them seen only once. Whole-study results and caveats: Clonal expansion, a later analysis showed, was greater in HLA-associated TCR beta chains than in equally common others. Earlier results showed most TCR beta V segments being productive about 87% or about 30% of the time.

This sequence was found in a male donor in good health and CMV-seropositive. The chain employs TRBV5-8 and TRBJ1-5, with D possibly TRBD1 on 5 matching bases. The sample comprised PBMCs. The CDR3 sequence is CASSRWGDSNQPQHF. The CDR3 nucleotides read TGTGCCAGCAGCCGGTGGGGGGATAGCAATCAGCCCCAGCATTTT.